The T cell receptor (beta chain) described here comes from a study of T cells in Graves' hyperthyroidism and ophthalmopathy. Study context: Staff took peripheral blood when the initial diagnosis was made, before any treatment began.

Turning to this clonotype: A much larger clone sits a single nucleotide away, making a read error possible. The missing conserved phenylalanine or tryptophan at the end of this CDR3 makes a read error likely.

When ophthalmopathy did not progress within 18 months, Graves' hyperthyroidism was considered stable. The germline V and J ends were trimmed by 6 bases and 5 bases, with 15 bases remaining between them. Per germline, CDR1 MDHEN and CDR2 SYDVKM. The CDR3 has 14 residues. Amplified TCR beta CDR3 regions derived from RNA transcripts. The HTBI primer set served for first-round RT-PCR of the TCR CDR3. TCRdb ran MiXCR on the multiplex PCR reads and lists one entry per CDR3 protein. The sample shows about 92,000 distinct CDR3 sequences, over 50% of them seen only once. The sequence came from a middle-aged woman with Graves' hyperthyroidism. Sequencing was carried out using blood. V is TRBV28 and J is TRBJ2-3; D is ambiguous. The DNA for the CDR3 is TGTGCCAGCAGGGTCGCCGCATCCGGAGATACGCAGTATCTT. As protein: CASRVAASGDTQYL.